This is a list of T cell receptor beta chains from one sample in a study of cytomegalovirus exposure and HLA in healthy donors. Sequenced by immunoSEQ multiplex PCR; TCRdb stores in-frame clones only, minus some. Of roughly 140,000 clones detected, 85% to 90% appear once; the ten largest clones hold more than 2.5%. Sequencing was carried out using PBMCs. The receptor set was obtained from a young woman in good health and CMV-seropositive. CDR3s include the opening cysteine and the closing phenylalanine or tryptophan. A D gene is named only where the DNA matches it firmly. The size of a clone is reported for some rows only, either as once, few or many, or as a class for expanded clones.

>TRBV4-1|TRBJ2-1|TRBD2|.
TGCGCCAGCAGACCTCCGGGGACTAGCTACAATGAGCAGTTCTTC
CASRPPGTSYNEQFF
>TRBV19|TRBJ2-1|.|.
TGTGCCAGTAGTCTCGAGCGGGTAACCTACAATGAGCAGTTCTTC
CASSLERVTYNEQFF
>TRBV30|TRBJ2-4|.|few
TGTGCCTGGAGTGCTACAGGGGGGGAGGCCAAAAACATTCAGTACTTC
CAWSATGGEAKNIQYF
>TRBV2|TRBJ2-7|.|.
TGTGCCAGCACGGGGGCCTACGAGCAGTACTTC
CASTGAYEQYF
>TRBV19|TRBJ2-3|.|.
TGTGCCAGTAACACAGGGTATGGCACAGATACGCAGTATTTT
CASNTGYGTDTQYF
>TRBV5-4|TRBJ2-4|TRBD1|.
TGTGCCAGCAGCTGGGACAGTCGAGCATCAGCCAAAAACATTCAGTACTTC
CASSWDSRASAKNIQYF
>TRBV5-4|TRBJ2-1|TRBD1|.
TGTGCCAGCAGCTTGTTACGGGGACAGATAAACAATGAGCAGTTCTTC
CASSLLRGQINNEQFF
>TRBV7-8|TRBJ2-7|TRBD2|.
TGTGCCAGCAGCTCCGTAGCGGGAGGATTGGACGAGCAGTACTTC
CASSSVAGGLDEQYF
>TRBV2|TRBJ1-2|.|.
TGTGCCAGCCAAATTACAGGGGGCTACACCTTC
CASQITGGYTF
>TRBV27|TRBJ1-5|.|once
TGTGCCAGCAGTTTCAGGCCAAGCAATCAGCCCCAGCATTTT
CASSFRPSNQPQHF
>TRBV7-3|TRBJ2-5|TRBD2|few
TGTGCCAGCAGCTTCTCGGGACTAGCGGGAGAAGGACAAGAGACCCAGTACTTC
CASSFSGLAGEGQETQYF
>TRBV10-3|TRBJ2-5|.|.
TGTGCCATCAGTGACAGTATCGAAGAGACCCAGTACTTC
CAISDSIEETQYF
>TRBV30|TRBJ2-2|.|.
TGTGCCTGGAGTACCCCGGGAGCATTAACCGGGGAGCTGTTTTTT
CAWSTPGALTGELFF
>TRBV7-7|TRBJ2-2|.|.
TGTGCTAGCAGCCCCCCAGCGGGCCCCTCTACCGGGGAGCTGTTTTTT
CASSPPAGPSTGELFF
>TRBV27|TRBJ2-1|.|.
TGTGCCAGCAGGAGCGTCGCCGACTCCTACAATGAGCAGTTCTTC
CASRSVADSYNEQFF
>TRBV5-1|TRBJ2-3|TRBD2|.
TGCGCCAGCAGCTTGAGCGGGGAGGGGCGCACAGATACGCAGTATTTT
CASSLSGEGRTDTQYF
>TRBV5-1|TRBJ2-5|.|.
TGCGCCAGCAGCCCCGGCCAGGGCACAGAGACCCAGTACTTC
CASSPGQGTETQYF
>TRBV9|TRBJ2-2|TRBD2|.
TGTGCCAGCAGCCTTACTAGCGGGAGCACCGGGGAGCTGTTTTTT
CASSLTSGSTGELFF
>TRBV7-8|TRBJ2-7|TRBD2|.
TGTGCCAGCAGCTTGCCCGGGGGGGGCGGGAGAGGCGAGCAGTACTTC
CASSLPGGGGRGEQYF
>TRBV11-3|TRBJ2-7|.|.
TGTGCCAGCAGCCGCCTGGGTACAGGGCGAAACTACGAGCAGTACTTC
CASSRLGTGRNYEQYF
>TRBV11-3|TRBJ2-5|TRBD2|.
TGTGCCAGCAGCTTTCTAGCGGGAGGGCCTCGGGAACAAGAGACCCAGTACTTC
CASSFLAGGPREQETQYF
>TRBV25-1|TRBJ1-2|.|few
TGTGCCAGCCGCAATTCGGGAGGCTACACCTTC
CASRNSGGYTF
>TRBV2|TRBJ1-4|.|.
TGTGCCAGCAGTGACTCGACAGGCCCGAATGAAAAACTGTTTTTT
CASSDSTGPNEKLFF
>TRBV15|TRBJ1-1|.|.
TGTGCCACCAGCGGTCCGAGAGGGAACACTGAAGCTTTCTTT
CATSGPRGNTEAFF
>TRBV12-5|TRBJ2-5|TRBD2|once
TGTGCTAGTGGCCCCGGACTAGCTGGGACGGAGACCCAGTACTTC
CASGPGLAGTETQYF
>TRBV25-1|TRBJ2-7|.|once
TGTGCCAGCAGGGGAGCGGATTCCTACGAGCAGTACTTC
CASRGADSYEQYF